This note documents a single T cell receptor (beta chain) sequence. This CDR3 has 16 residues. J lost 7 bases, V lost 3 bases, and 12 bases had no gene match. Germline V CDR1 and CDR2: SGHRS, YFSETQ. This sample is drawn from a study of blood T cell repertoires in COVID-19. Study summary: Samples taken during acute and convalescent COVID-19 were collected in the United States, Italy and Spain. Sample material is recorded as cDNA or gDNA derived from T cells, B-cell-depleted T cells, or PBMCs.

In the authors' workflow: Cell counts per sample came from amplifying reference gene primers. Repertoires were generated with immunoSEQ multiplex PCR, while TCRdb's copy carries only in-frame clones and drops some. V and J calls and clone size are given by that table; D and trimming were obtained from the DNA. The sample yields a few hundred thousand clones, approximately 80% seen once. The chain combines TRBV5-1 with TRBJ1-2; 10 nucleotides match TRBD1. Sequenced: PBMCs or T cells enriched from blood (not recorded which). The sequence was collected from a woman between 35 and 50 years old with acute COVID-19. CDR3 sequence reads: CASSWTGTGDISGYTF. The CDR3 bases are TGCGCCAGCAGCTGGACCGGGACAGGGGATATCTCTGGCTACACCTTC.